The 20 T cell receptor beta chains listed next were all sequenced from one sample in a study of T cell repertoires in cytomegalovirus infection. For these receptors, no antigen is known. MiXCR, applied by TCRdb to the reads, yields one record per CDR3 protein. Of fewer than 25,000 distinct CDR3 sequences in the sample, approximately 22% are singletons; the top ten hold about 90%. Source: CD8+ T cells from cultured PBMCs, taken from culture after CMV antigen stimulation. The source of these receptors is a human donor in good health (CMV status not recorded). Some clones in this sample may be carry-over from other donors' samples.

On this clonotype: Mismatch with germline at one junction end may stem from a read error. V and J are TRBV7-8 and TRBJ2-7; 9 nucleotides line up with TRBD1. The CDR3 contains 15 residues. The germline gives CDR1 SGHVS, CDR2 FQNEAQ. DNA of the CDR3: TGTTCCAGCAGCTCAGGGACAGGGCCCTCCTACGAGCAGTACTTC. Amino acids: CSSSSGTGPSYEQYF.

The sample holds a few counts of this clonotype. The chain carries TRBV7-6 and TRBJ1-3; a possible D gene is TRBD1 (6 bases). V was pared by 2 bases and J by 0 bases, with 14 bases between. CDR3 length: 17 amino acids. Germline lookup yields CDR1 SGHVS and CDR2 FNYEAQ. CDR3 DNA sequence: TGTGCCAGCAGCTTACTTATCACAGGGACCTCTGGAAACACCATATATTTT. It encodes CASSLLITGTSGNTIYF.

The table lists this clonotype with a few counts. The J gene is TRBJ1-1, the V gene TRBV2; 8 positions agree with TRBD1. The CDR3 is 14 amino acids. CDR1 is SNHLY and CDR2 is FYNNEI in the germline V gene. Trimming took 6 bases from V and 0 from J; bases not matched to a gene: 3. The CDR3 nucleotides read TGTGCCAGCAGGGACAGGGCGTTGAACACTGAAGCTTTCTTT. The encoded protein is CASRDRALNTEAFF.

This clonotype showed up just a few times. The chain is built from TRBV13 and TRBJ2-5; 11 nucleotides line up with TRBD1. This CDR3 spans 15 amino acids. The J segment lost 4 bases and the V segment lost 4 bases, leaving 5 bases of the junction unmatched. Germline V gene sequence: CDR1 PRHDT, CDR2 FYEKMQ (reference sequence). CDR3: CASSSPGTGGETQYF. CDR3 DNA: TGTGCCAGCAGCTCCCCCGGGACAGGGGGAGAGACCCAGTACTTC.

The chain has TRBV7-6 and TRBJ2-1; 9 bases map to TRBD2. V lost 5 bases, J lost 3 bases, and 17 bases stayed unmatched. Germline assignment: CDR1 SGHVS and CDR2 FNYEAQ. The CDR3 sequence is 19 residues long. The CDR3 loop reads CASSPEASGEGPLYNEQFF. The CDR3 bases are TGTGCCAGCAGCCCAGAGGCTAGCGGGGAGGGGCCCCTCTACAATGAGCAGTTCTTC.

The chain couples TRBV27 to TRBJ2-1; D unclear. Looked up from germline, CDR1 is MNHEY and CDR2 is SMNVEV (reference sequence). The CDR3 has 12 amino acids. V lost 5 bases, J lost 4 bases, and 6 bases lay in between. The DNA of the CDR3 is TGTGCCAGCAGTCCCAATTACAATGAGCAGTTCTTC. It is translated as CASSPNYNEQFF.

In regard to this clonotype: Germline is not matched at one junction end, which may reflect a read error. The V gene is TRBV7-8, the J gene TRBJ1-5; no reliable D call. CDR1 and CDR2 (germline): SGHVS, FQNEAQ. This CDR3 has 15 residues. DNA for the CDR3: TGTGCCGGCAGCTTAGGACCAACGAGCAATCAGCCCCAGCATTTT. Translating it yields CAGSLGPTSNQPQHF.

The V call is TRBV29-1, the J call TRBJ1-2; the D is unclear. Trimming shortened V by 6 bases and J by 6 bases, and 23 bases separated the two germline ends. The CDR3 is 15 residues long. CDR1 and CDR2 (germline): SQVTM, ANQGSEA. In DNA, the CDR3 is TGCAGCGTCGAACCTCCGATTGGCACTCGTGATGGCTACACCTTC. Protein product: CSVEPPIGTRDGYTF. The whole variable domain, filled in from reference TRBV29-1 and TRBJ1-2, reads SAVISQKPSRDICQRGTSLTIQCQVDSQVTMMFWYRQQPGQSLTLIATANQGSEATYESGFVIDKFPISRPNLTFSTLTVSNMSPEDSSIYLCSVEPPIGTRDGYTFGSGTRLTVV.

The genes are TRBV7-9 and TRBJ2-1, with D tentatively TRBD1 or TRBD2 (5 bases each). Looked up from germline, CDR1 is SEHNR and CDR2 is FQNEAQ (reference sequence). Trimming took off 7 bases at V and 8 bases at J, with 18 bases between the two ends. This CDR3 is built from 14 residues. CDR3 DNA sequence: TGTGCCAGCACCCCCCCCGGAAGGGGAGATGAGCAGTTCTTC. It encodes CASTPPGRGDEQFF.

The chain combines TRBV12-3 or TRBV12-4 with TRBJ1-2; D may be TRBD1 (6 bases). Trimming took 5 bases from V and 6 from J, leaving 10 bases between them. This CDR3 spans 12 amino acids. The CDR3 here is CASSPDRHGYTF. The CDR3 DNA reads TGTGCCAGCAGTCCGGACAGACATGGCTACACCTTC.

This clonotype turned up a few times. The rearrangement uses TRBV4-2 and TRBJ2-7; 10 bases are a match to TRBD1. Germline CDR1 and CDR2: LGHNA and YNFKEQ. CDR3 size: 16 residues. J was trimmed by 7 bases and V by 1 base; bases with no gene match: 10. For the CDR3, the DNA is TGTGCCAGCAGCCAAGCCGTGGGGACAGGGGTGGGGGAGCAGTACTTC. Protein sequence: CASSQAVGTGVGEQYF.

The V gene is TRBV7-2, the J gene TRBJ1-5, with D uncertain. Germline V gene sequence: CDR1 SGHTA, CDR2 FQGNSA. V gave up 3 bases and J gave up 0 bases, with 9 bases separating them. The CDR3 runs 15 residues. This CDR3 reads CASSLGRISNQPQHF. The CDR3 coding sequence is TGTGCCAGCAGCTTGGGCAGGATTAGCAATCAGCCCCAGCATTTT. The full variable domain, its missing parts supplied by reference TRBV7-2 and TRBJ1-5, is GAGVSQSPSNKVTEKGKDVELRCDPISGHTALYWYRQSLGQGLEFLIYFQGNSAPDKSGLPSDRFSAERTGGSVSTLTIQRTQQEDSAVYLCASSLGRISNQPQHFGDGTRLSIL.

The genes are TRBV4-3 and TRBJ1-1; D is ambiguous. This CDR3 is 15 amino acids long. Germline loops: CDR1 LGHNA, CDR2 YSLEER. V gave up 1 base and J gave up 4 bases, with 13 bases separating them. The CDR3 sequence is CASSQAQVAGTEAFF. CDR3 nucleotides: TGCGCCAGCAGCCAAGCTCAGGTCGCGGGCACTGAAGCTTTCTTT.

This clonotype was counted once. This may stem from a read error, because a much larger clone lies one nucleotide away. The chain joins TRBV6-2 or TRBV6-3 to TRBJ1-6, with D maybe TRBD1 (5 bases). This CDR3 has 16 residues. Per the germline V gene, CDR1 is MNHEY and CDR2 is SVGEGT. DNA for the CDR3: TGTTCCAGCAGTTACTGGGGGAGCTCCTATAATTCACCCCTCCACTTT. Its protein is CSSSYWGSSYNSPLHF.

This clonotype was detected a few times. This chain uses TRBV6-5 with TRBJ2-4, with TRBD1 identical over 7 bases. After removal of 5 bases from V and 4 bases from J, the junction contained 5 bases not matched to a gene. Germline CDR1 reads MNHEY; CDR2 reads SVGAGI. The CDR3 spans 14 residues. The CDR3 spells CASSEGTEKNIQYF. The CDR3 bases are TGTGCCAGCAGTGAGGGGACAGAAAAAAACATTCAGTACTTC.

The chain links TRBV19 to TRBJ2-7; D is perhaps TRBD1 (5 bases). Germline loops: CDR1 LNHDA, CDR2 SQIVND (reference sequence). The CDR3 totals 16 residues. Trimming shortened V by 3 bases and J by 2 bases, and 17 bases separated the two germline ends. CDR3 region: CASSIRVQLPTYEQYF. The CDR3 DNA reads TGTGCCAGTAGTATCAGGGTCCAATTGCCTACCTACGAGCAGTACTTC.

This clonotype was seen repeatedly, ten times or more. This chain joins TRBV6-1 and TRBJ1-3; D gene uncertain. Trimming took off 5 bases at V and 0 bases at J, with 8 bases between the two ends. The length of the CDR3 is 14 residues. From germline, CDR1 is MNHNS and CDR2 SASEGT. The CDR3 protein is CASSSGFSGNTIYF. The CDR3 nucleotides read TGTGCCAGCAGTTCAGGCTTCTCTGGAAACACCATATATTTT.

The chain recombines TRBV11-3 with TRBJ1-4; D unclear. Trimming cost V 3 bases and J 6 bases, with 17 bases left between them. The CDR3 consists of 16 residues. In germline, CDR1 is SGHNT, CDR2 YENEEA. The CDR3: CASSFQTHLGYEKLFF. The CDR3 DNA reads TGTGCCAGCAGCTTCCAGACACACCTAGGATATGAAAAACTGTTTTTT.

The rearrangement links TRBV29-1 to TRBJ2-7; no clear D gene. There are 12 residues in the CDR3. Germline values: CDR1 SQVTM, CDR2 ANQGSEA. Trimming removed 7 bases from V and 5 bases from J, with 15 bases in between. The CDR3 reads CSAKQGHNEQYF. CDR3 nucleotides: TGCAGCGCCAAACAAGGCCATAACGAGCAGTACTTC.

Many counts were recorded for this clonotype. The rearrangement links TRBV6-6 to TRBJ1-1; D is uncertain. Germline V lookup: CDR1 MNHNY, CDR2 SVGAGI (reference sequence). The V gene lost 3 bases and the J gene lost 8 bases, with 13 bases spanning the gap. This CDR3 region has 13 residues. The CDR3 reads CASSYPVFLEAFF. DNA for the CDR3: TGTGCCAGCAGTTATCCGGTGTTTCTCGAAGCTTTCTTT.